The sequence of this T cell receptor (beta chain) was determined in a study of OX40 agonist ivuxolimab in advanced cancers. Study-wide points: CD4+ and CD8+ blood T cells expanded clonally by week 6 at 0.1 to 3.0 mg/kg.

Assay: immunoSEQ multiplex PCR; the TCRdb copy retains only in-frame clones and omits some. The data show approximately 80,000 clones, with around nine tenths seen just once and approximately 0.39% held by the top ten. Of note for this clone: Antigen: not known.

Trimming left V 3 bases short and J 4 bases short, with 16 bases between. Per germline, CDR1 KGHSH and CDR2 LQKENI. The CDR3 spans 16 residues. J is TRBJ2-1 and V is TRBV18; D is perhaps TRBD2 (6 bases). Sequencing used CD4+ or CD8+ T cells sorted from blood, obtained in a trial of the OX40 agonist ivuxolimab. The receptor's source is an adult with an advanced solid tumor such as melanoma, head and neck, liver or kidney cancer. The CDR3 loop reads CASSPLTGEGYNEQFF. The CDR3 DNA sequence: TGTGCCAGCTCACCGCTGACGGGAGAAGGTTACAATGAGCAGTTCTTC.